The clone carrying this T cell receptor beta chain was seen more than once but under ten times. Antigen: not known. Relative to the germline gene, one junction end is altered; a read error may explain this. This sample stems from a study of beta chain features in type 1 diabetes. Of the isolated RNA, all was reverse transcribed, and so the sequenced material was expressed TCRB transcripts. Some clones are missing from TCRdb's copy, which holds only in-frame ones; the method was immunoSEQ multiplex PCR. The sample lists 200,000 to 250,000 clones, 15% to 20% occurring once. Whole-study results and caveats: Researchers cautioned that cDNA sequencing could over-represent cells with high TCR expression. There was a moderate but significant shortening of TCRB CDR3s in all four CD4+ subsets of Type 1 diabetes patients. PCR might show a preference for shorter templates, equally across patients and controls.

This CDR3 spans 12 amino acids. Germline V gene data show CDR1 as SGHTA and CDR2 as FQGNSA. The material sequenced was naive CD4+ T cells from blood. The origin of this receptor is a man younger than 40 with type 1 diabetes. The gene calls are TRBV7-2 and TRBJ2-5; D might be TRBD1 or TRBD2, each matching 5 bases. Here the CDR3 DNA reads TGTGCCAGCGGTATAATCGGGACCGCAGTCAACTTC. Its protein is CASGIIGTAVNF. The entire variable domain, with the rest obtained from reference TRBV7-2 and TRBJ2-5, is as follows: GAGVSQSPSNKVTEKGKDVELRCDPISGHTALYWYRQSLGQGLEFLIYFQGNSAPDKSGLPSDRFSAERTGGSVSTLTIQRTQQEDSAVYLCASGIIGTAVNFGPGTRLLVL.